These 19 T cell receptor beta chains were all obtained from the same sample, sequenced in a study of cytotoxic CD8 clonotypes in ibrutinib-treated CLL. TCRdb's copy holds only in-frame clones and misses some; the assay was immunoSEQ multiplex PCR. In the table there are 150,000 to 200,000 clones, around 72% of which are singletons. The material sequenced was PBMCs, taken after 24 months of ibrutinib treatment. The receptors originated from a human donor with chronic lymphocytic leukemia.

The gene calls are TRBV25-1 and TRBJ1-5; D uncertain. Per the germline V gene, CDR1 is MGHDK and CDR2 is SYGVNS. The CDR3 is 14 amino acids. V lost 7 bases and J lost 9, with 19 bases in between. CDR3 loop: CASTPPVPIPPQHF. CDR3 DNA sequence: TGTGCCAGCACCCCCCCGGTTCCGATACCGCCCCAGCATTTT.

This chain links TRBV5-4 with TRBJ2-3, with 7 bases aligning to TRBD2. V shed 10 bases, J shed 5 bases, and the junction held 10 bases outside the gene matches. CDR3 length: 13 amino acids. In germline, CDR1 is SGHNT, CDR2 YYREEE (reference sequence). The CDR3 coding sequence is TGTGCCGGCATTGCCAGGGAGGGAGATACGCAGTATTTT. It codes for CAGIAREGDTQYF.

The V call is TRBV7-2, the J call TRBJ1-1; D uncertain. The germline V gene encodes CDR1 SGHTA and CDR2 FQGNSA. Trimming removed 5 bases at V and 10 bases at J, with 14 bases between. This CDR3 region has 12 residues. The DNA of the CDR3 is TGTGCCAGCAGCAAGGACGGTAGGCCAGCTTTCTTT. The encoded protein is CASSKDGRPAFF.

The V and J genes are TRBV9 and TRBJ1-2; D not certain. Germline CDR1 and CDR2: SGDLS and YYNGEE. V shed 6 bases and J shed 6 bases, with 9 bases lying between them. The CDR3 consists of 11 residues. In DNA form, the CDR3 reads TGTGCCAGCACCGGCGTCGATGGCTACACCTTC. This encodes CASTGVDGYTF.

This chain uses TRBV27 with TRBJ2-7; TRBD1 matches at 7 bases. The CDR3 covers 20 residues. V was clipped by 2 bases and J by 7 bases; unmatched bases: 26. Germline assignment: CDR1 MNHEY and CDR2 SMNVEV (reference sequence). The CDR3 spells CASSLRYRGHSSSSFWEQYF. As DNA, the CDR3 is TGTGCCAGCAGTTTACGTTACAGGGGACATAGTTCATCCAGCTTCTGGGAGCAGTACTTC.

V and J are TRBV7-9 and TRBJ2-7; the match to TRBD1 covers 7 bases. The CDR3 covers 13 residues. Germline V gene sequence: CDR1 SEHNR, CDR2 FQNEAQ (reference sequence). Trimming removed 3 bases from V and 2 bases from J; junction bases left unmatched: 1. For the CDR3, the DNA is TGTGCCAGCAGCTTTGGGACAGCCTACGAGCAGTACTTC. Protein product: CASSFGTAYEQYF.

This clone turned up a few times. The CDR3 region has the DNA TGTGCCAGCAGCCCGGGGAGCACAGATACGCAGTATTTT. Its translation is CASSPGSTDTQYF. The chain combines TRBV7-9 with TRBJ2-3; D is perhaps TRBD2 (5 bases). The V gene's germline CDR1 is SEHNR and CDR2 FQNEAQ (reference sequence). CDR3 length: 13 residues. Between the trimmed V and J ends, which lost 5 bases and 0 bases, there was a span of 6 bases.

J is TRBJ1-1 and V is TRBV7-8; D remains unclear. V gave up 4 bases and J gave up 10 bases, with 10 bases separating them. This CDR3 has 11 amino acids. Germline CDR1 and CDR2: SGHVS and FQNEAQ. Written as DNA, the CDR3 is TGTGCCAGCAGCTCTCTGTGGGGAGCTTTCTTT. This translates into CASSSLWGAFF.

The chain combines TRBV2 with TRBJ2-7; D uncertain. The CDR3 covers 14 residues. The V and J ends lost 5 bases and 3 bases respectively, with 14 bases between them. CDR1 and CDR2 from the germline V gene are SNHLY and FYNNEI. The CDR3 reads CASSRNQKGYEQYF. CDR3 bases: TGTGCCAGCAGTCGAAATCAGAAAGGCTACGAGCAGTACTTC.

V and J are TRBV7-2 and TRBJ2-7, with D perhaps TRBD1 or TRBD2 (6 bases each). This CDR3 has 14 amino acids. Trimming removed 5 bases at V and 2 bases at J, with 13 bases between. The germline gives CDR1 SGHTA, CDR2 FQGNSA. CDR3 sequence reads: CASSARGGAYEQYF. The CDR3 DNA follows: TGTGCCAGCAGCGCCAGGGGAGGAGCCTACGAGCAGTACTTC. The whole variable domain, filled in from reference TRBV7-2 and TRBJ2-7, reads GAGVSQSPSNKVTEKGKDVELRCDPISGHTALYWYRQSLGQGLEFLIYFQGNSAPDKSGLPSDRFSAERTGGSVSTLTIQRTQQEDSAVYLCASSARGGAYEQYFGPGTRLTVT.

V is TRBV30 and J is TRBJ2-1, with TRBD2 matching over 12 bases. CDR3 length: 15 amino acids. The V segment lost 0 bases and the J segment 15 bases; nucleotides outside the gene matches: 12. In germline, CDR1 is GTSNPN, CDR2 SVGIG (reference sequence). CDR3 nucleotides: TGTGCCTGGAGTGTAGTGGCTAGCGGGAGGGGATTGGGGTTCTTC. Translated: CAWSVVASGRGLGFF.

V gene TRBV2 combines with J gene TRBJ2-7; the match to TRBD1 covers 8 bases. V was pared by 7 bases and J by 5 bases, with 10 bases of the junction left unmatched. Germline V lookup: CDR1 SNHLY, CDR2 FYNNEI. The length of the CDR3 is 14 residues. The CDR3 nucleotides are TGTGCCAGCATCCGGACAGGGACGGGCCACGAGCAGTACTTC. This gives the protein CASIRTGTGHEQYF.

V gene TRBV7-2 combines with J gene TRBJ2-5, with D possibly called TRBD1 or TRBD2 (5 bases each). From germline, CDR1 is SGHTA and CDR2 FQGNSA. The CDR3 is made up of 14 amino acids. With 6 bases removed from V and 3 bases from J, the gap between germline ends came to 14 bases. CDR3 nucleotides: TGTGCCAGCAGACGTCCGGGACGCAAAGAGACCCAGTACTTC. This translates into CASRRPGRKETQYF.

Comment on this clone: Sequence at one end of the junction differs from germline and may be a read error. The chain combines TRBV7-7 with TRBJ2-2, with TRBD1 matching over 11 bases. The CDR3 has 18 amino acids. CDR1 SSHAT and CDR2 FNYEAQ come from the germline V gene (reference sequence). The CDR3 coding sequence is TGTGCTAGCAGCTTAGGACCGGCGGGACAGGGGGACACCGGGGAGCTGTTTTTT. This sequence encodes CASSLGPAGQGDTGELFF. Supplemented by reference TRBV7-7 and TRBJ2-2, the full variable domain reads GAGVSQSPRYKVTKRGQDVTLRCDPISSHATLYWYQQALGQGPEFLTYFNYEAQPDKSGLPSDRFSAERPEGSISTLTIQRTEQRDSAMYRCASSLGPAGQGDTGELFFGEGSRLTVL.

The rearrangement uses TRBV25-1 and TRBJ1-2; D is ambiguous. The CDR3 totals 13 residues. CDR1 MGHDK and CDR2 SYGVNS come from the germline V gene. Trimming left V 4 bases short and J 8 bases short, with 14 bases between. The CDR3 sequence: CASSAFWMRGYTF. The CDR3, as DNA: TGTGCCAGCAGTGCGTTTTGGATGCGGGGCTACACCTTC.

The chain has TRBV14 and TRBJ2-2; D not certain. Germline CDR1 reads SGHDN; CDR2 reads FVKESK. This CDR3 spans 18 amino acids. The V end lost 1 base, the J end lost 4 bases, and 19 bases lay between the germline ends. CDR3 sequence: CASSQGRSNWARTGELFF. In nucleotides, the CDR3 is TGTGCCAGCAGCCAAGGACGGTCGAATTGGGCCCGCACCGGGGAGCTGTTTTTT.

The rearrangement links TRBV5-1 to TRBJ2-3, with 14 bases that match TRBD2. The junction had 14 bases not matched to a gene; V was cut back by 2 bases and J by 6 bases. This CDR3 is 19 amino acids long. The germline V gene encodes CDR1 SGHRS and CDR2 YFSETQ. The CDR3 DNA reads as TGCGCCAGCAGCTTCCCCTCCGGGACTAGCGGGAGAGGAACGGATACGCAGTATTTT. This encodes CASSFPSGTSGRGTDTQYF.

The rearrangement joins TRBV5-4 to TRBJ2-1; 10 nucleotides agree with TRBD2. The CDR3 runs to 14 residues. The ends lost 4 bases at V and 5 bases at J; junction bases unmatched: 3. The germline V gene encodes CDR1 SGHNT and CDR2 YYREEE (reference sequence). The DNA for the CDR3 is TGTGCCAGCAGCGAACTAGCGGGAAACAATGAGCAGTTCTTC. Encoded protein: CASSELAGNNEQFF.

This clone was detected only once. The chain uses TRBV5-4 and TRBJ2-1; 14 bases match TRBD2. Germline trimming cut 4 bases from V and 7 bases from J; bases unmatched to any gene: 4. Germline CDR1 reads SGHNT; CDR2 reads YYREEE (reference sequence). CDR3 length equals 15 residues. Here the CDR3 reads CASSPRTSGRNEQFF. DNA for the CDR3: TGTGCCAGCAGCCCACGGACTAGCGGGAGGAATGAGCAGTTCTTC. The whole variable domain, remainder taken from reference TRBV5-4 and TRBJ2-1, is ETGVTQSPTHLIKTRGQQVTLRCSSQSGHNTVSWYQQALGQGPQFIFQYYREEENGRGNFPPRFSGLQFPNYSSELNVNALELDDSALYLCASSPRTSGRNEQFFGPGTRLTVL.